This T cell receptor beta chain is drawn from a study of blood T cell repertoires in COVID-19. Study in general: Both acute and convalescent COVID-19 samples were obtained from the United States, Italy and Spain. Nucleic acid was either cDNA or gDNA, and it came from T cells, B-cell-depleted T cells, or PBMCs.

Clones were read by immunoSEQ multiplex PCR, and TCRdb kept only the in-frame ones, dropping some. Of over 250,000 clones listed, 87% were seen once; the top ten hold 2% to 2.5%. Germline CDR1 and CDR2: SGHVS and FNYEAQ. CDR3 length equals 21 residues. Germline trimming cut 5 bases from V and 4 bases from J; bases unmatched to any gene: 21. This clone came up once. The receptor comes from a woman aged 50 to 65 with acute or convalescent COVID-19. The sequenced sample consisted of peripheral blood. The gene calls are TRBV7-6 and TRBJ2-3, with 13 bases lining up with TRBD2. CDR3 sequence: CASSPAGLAGDPPGLADTQYF. Here the CDR3 DNA reads TGTGCCAGCAGCCCCGCCGGACTAGCGGGAGATCCACCCGGGTTAGCAGATACGCAGTATTTT. Full variable domain (missing parts from reference TRBV7-6 and TRBJ2-3): GAGVSQSPRYKVTKRGQDVALRCDPISGHVSLYWYRQALGQGPEFLTYFNYEAQQDKSGLPNDRFSAERPEGSISTLTIQRTEQRDSAMYRCASSPAGLAGDPPGLADTQYFGPGTRLTVL.